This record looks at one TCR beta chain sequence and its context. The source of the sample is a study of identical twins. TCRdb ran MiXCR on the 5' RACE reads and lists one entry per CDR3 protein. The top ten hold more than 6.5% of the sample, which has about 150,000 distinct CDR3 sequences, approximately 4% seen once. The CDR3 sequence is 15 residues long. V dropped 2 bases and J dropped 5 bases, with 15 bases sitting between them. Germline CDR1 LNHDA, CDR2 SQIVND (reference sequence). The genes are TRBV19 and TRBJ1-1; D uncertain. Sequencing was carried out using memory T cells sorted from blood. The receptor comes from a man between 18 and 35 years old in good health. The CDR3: CASSILPVDRTEAFF. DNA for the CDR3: TGTGCCAGTAGTATACTTCCAGTAGATCGAACTGAAGCTTTCTTT.